The 10 T cell receptor beta chains given below trace back to one sample, sequenced in a study of technical replicates of blood from a handful of donors. The method was immunoSEQ multiplex PCR; TCRdb's version includes in-frame clones alone and lacks a portion of them. The data show about 76,000 clones, 90% to 95% seen once. The sequenced material came from T cells isolated from PBMCs. These receptors were obtained from a human donor in good health.

The rearrangement uses TRBV5-1 and TRBJ1-2, with unresolved D. Trimming left V 3 bases short and J 8 bases short, with 14 bases between. Germline V gene data show CDR1 as SGHRS and CDR2 as YFSETQ. The CDR3 contains 13 residues. The CDR3 protein is CASSSRVREGYTF. The DNA of the CDR3 is TGCGCCAGCAGCTCCCGCGTTAGAGAAGGCTACACCTTC.

CDR3 sequence (DNA): TGTGCTAGTGGTTTCGCACCCCCTAGCGGAGACTACAATGAGCAGTTCTTC. It codes for CASGFAPPSGDYNEQFF. V and J are TRBV12-5 and TRBJ2-1, with 7 bases fitting TRBD2. Per germline, CDR1 LGHNT and CDR2 FRNRAP. The J segment lost 3 bases and the V segment lost 3 bases, leaving 11 bases of the junction unmatched. The CDR3 loop spans 17 amino acids. Drawing the rest from reference TRBV12-5 and TRBJ2-1, the complete variable domain is DARVTQTPRHKVTEMGQEVTMRCQPILGHNTVFWYRQTMMQGLELLAYFRNRAPLDDSGMPKDRFSAEMPDATLATLKIQPSEPRDSAVYFCASGFAPPSGDYNEQFFGPGTRLTVL.

V gene TRBV5-4 combines with J gene TRBJ1-1; D is perhaps TRBD1 (5 bases). Trimming left V 4 bases short and J 0 bases short, with 7 bases between. Per the germline V gene, CDR1 is SGHNT and CDR2 is YYREEE (reference sequence). The CDR3 has 13 residues. CDR3 protein: CASSRGLNTEAFF. The DNA of the CDR3 is TGTGCCAGCAGCAGGGGATTGAACACTGAAGCTTTCTTT.

V and J are TRBV11-3 and TRBJ2-3; 15 nucleotides line up with TRBD2. The V gene end was trimmed by 2 bases and the J gene end by 5 bases; junction bases not matched to a gene: 5. This CDR3 is 17 amino acids long. The germline gives CDR1 SGHNT, CDR2 YENEEA. CDR3 sequence: CASSLRTSGGVIDTQYF. The CDR3 DNA is TGTGCCAGCAGCTTAAGGACTAGCGGGGGGGTCATAGATACGCAGTATTTT.

CDR3 sequence reads: CALDVTGGPDTQYF. DNA of the CDR3: TGTGCCCTCGATGTAACGGGGGGACCAGATACGCAGTATTTT. The chain employs TRBV30 and TRBJ2-3; 7 nucleotides align to TRBD2. Per the germline V gene, CDR1 is GTSNPN and CDR2 is SVGIG (reference sequence). This CDR3 region has 14 residues. V lost 8 bases to trimming and J lost 4 bases; unmatched junction nucleotides: 12.

The genes are TRBV6-5 and TRBJ2-3, with TRBD2 matching 7 bases. CDR3 length: 16 amino acids. Germline V gives CDR1 MNHEY, CDR2 SVGAGI. V trimming: 2 bases; J trimming: 5 bases; junction bases outside the gene matches: 10. The CDR3 region has the DNA TGTGCCAGCAGTTACACAGGCGGGAGCGGATTAGATACGCAGTATTTT. Its translation: CASSYTGGSGLDTQYF.

The chain has TRBV6-1 and TRBJ1-2; TRBD1 aligns across 9 bases. The germline CDR1 and CDR2 sequences are MNHNS and SASEGT. The CDR3 has 14 residues. V was clipped by 6 bases and J by 7 bases; unmatched bases: 9. CDR3 bases: TGTGCCAGCAGGGCCCGGGACAGGGATCGTGGCTACACCTTC. Its protein product is CASRARDRDRGYTF.

The chain recombines TRBV21-1 with TRBJ1-2; TRBD1 is the table's D call and was not checked against the DNA. TRBV21-1 is termed a pseudogene. The CDR3 runs to 14 residues. In DNA form, the CDR3 reads TGTGCCAGCAGCAAACCCTTGGGCAGAAATGGCTACACCTTC. This encodes CASSKPLGRNGYTF.

V and J are TRBV10-3 and TRBJ2-7; maybe TRBD1 (6 bases). The germline gives CDR1 ENHRY, CDR2 SYGVKD. V was clipped by 4 bases and J by 1 base, with 23 bases between them. The length of the CDR3 is 18 residues. In DNA, the CDR3 is TGTGCCATCAGTGTCGGGAAACCGGGACAAGGGGGATCCTACGAGCAGTACTTC. Protein sequence: CAISVGKPGQGGSYEQYF.

The chain is built from TRBV6-1 and TRBJ2-5, with 8 bases matching TRBD2. The CDR3 contains 14 residues. CDR1 is MNHNS, CDR2 SASEGT, per germline. J lost 8 bases, V lost 3 bases, and 8 bases had no gene match. In DNA form, the CDR3 reads TGTGCCAGCAGTGAGCGGGGGGACGAGAGAACCCAGTACTTC. As protein: CASSERGDERTQYF.